The clone carrying this T cell receptor (beta chain) was observed a handful of times. Its antigen is not known. This specimen belongs to a study of radiation and T cells in renal cell carcinoma. Study-level findings and limits: In blood, top tumor clones expanded by 2 weeks, shrinking by 4. Sampling covered only about 1 g of each tumor. Dominant CDR3 motifs were more common in irradiated tumors than controls.

Some clones are missing from TCRdb's copy, which holds only in-frame ones; the method was immunoSEQ multiplex PCR. The sample contains under 20,000 clones, roughly 62% of which appear only once. Germline-derived CDR1 and CDR2 are MNHEY and SVGAGI. The CDR3 has 14 residues. V lost 7 bases and J lost 8; bases outside the gene matches: 12. Treatment noted: 15 Gy SBRT to primary tumor, nephrectomy 4 weeks later. The source material was tumor tissue, sampled from a patient whose treatment included radiotherapy and nephrectomy. This clonotype originated in an older woman with renal cell carcinoma. The chain couples TRBV6-5 to TRBJ1-2, with TRBD1 matching 8 bases. The CDR3 loop reads CASKEGATGEGYTF. The CDR3 DNA follows: TGTGCCAGCAAGGAGGGGGCGACAGGGGAGGGCTACACCTTC.